This T cell receptor beta chain was recovered during a study of PD-1 blockade in classical Hodgkin lymphoma. Study conclusions and caveats: Repertoire difference causes, possibly disease activity or prior therapy, remain undefined. At baseline, newly diagnosed patients reportedly showed less TCR diversity than healthy donors.

This table comes from immunoSEQ multiplex PCR, and its TCRdb copy is limited to in-frame clones, with some not included. The table has some 70,000 clones, more than 85% seen once. Germline V gene lookup returns CDR1 MNHEY and CDR2 SVGAGI. The CDR3 is 13 residues long. Time point described: newly diagnosed, previously untreated cHL patient sample. Untreated, newly diagnosed classical Hodgkin lymphoma PBMCs served for comparison. A remark on this clone: The antigen is not known. An end of the junction does not agree with germline; a read error may underlie this.

The origin of this receptor is a human donor with classical Hodgkin lymphoma. The chain uses TRBV6-5 and TRBJ1-1; D possibly corresponds to TRBD1 (5 bases). Sequencing input: peripheral blood mononuclear cells (PBMCs). The CDR3 here is CASSGRGYSEAFF. DNA of the CDR3: TGTGCCAGCAGTGGGAGGGGATACTCTGAGGCTTTCTTT.